This TCR beta chain was recovered during a study of blood T cell repertoires in COVID-19. In the study overall: Donors in the United States, Italy and Spain gave samples during acute or convalescent COVID-19. PBMCs, B-cell-depleted T cells, or T cells were the source of the cDNA or gDNA that made up the material.

This clone is classed as medium-sized. The CDR3 extends over 15 amino acids. The V gene lost 1 base and the J gene lost 0 bases, with 10 bases spanning the gap. From germline, CDR1 is MGHRA and CDR2 YSYEKL. As originally analysed: For nucleated cells, counts were estimated from reference gene primer amplification. Assay: immunoSEQ multiplex PCR; the TCRdb copy retains only in-frame clones and omits some. For V, J and clone size, that table is used; D and trimming come from the DNA. This table has roughly 100,000 clones, roughly two thirds appearing once. The receptor was isolated from an elderly man with acute or convalescent COVID-19. V and J are TRBV4-1 and TRBJ2-7; D not certain. Sample: peripheral blood. CDR3 in amino acids: CASSQVPESSYEQYF. In DNA, the CDR3 is TGCGCCAGCAGCCAAGTCCCAGAAAGCTCCTACGAGCAGTACTTC.